These T cell receptor beta chains were read from a single sample in a study of shared clonotypes between healthy human individuals. Repertoires were generated with immunoSEQ multiplex PCR, while TCRdb's copy carries only in-frame clones and drops some. In the table there are 1.5 million to 2.5 million clones, less than 95% of which are singletons. Input material: naive CD8+ T cells sorted from blood. These receptors came from a man younger than 35 in good health. The CDR3 runs from the conserved cysteine through the conserved F or W. A D gene is named only where the DNA matches it firmly. Size values are once, few and many counts, or a class for expanded clones, and some rows have none.

j_gene	d_gene	v_gene	abundance	CDR3nt	CDR3aa
TRBJ2-7	TRBD2	TRBV4-1	NA	TGCGCCAGCAGCCAAGAGCGGGGGGGCACCTCGGGGCAGTACTTC	CASSQERGGTSGQYF
TRBJ2-7	NA	TRBV9	NA	TGTGCCAGCAGCGTGGGAACCTACGAGCAGTACTTC	CASSVGTYEQYF
TRBJ2-2	TRBD1	TRBV10-2	NA	TGCGCCAGCAGTGACCCGGACAGGGGGCCCGGGGAGCTGTTTTTT	CASSDPDRGPGELFF
TRBJ2-3	NA	TRBV5-1	NA	TGCGCCAGCAGCTTTGACCCGGATACGCAGTATTTT	CASSFDPDTQYF
TRBJ1-1	NA	TRBV29-1	NA	TGCAGCGTTGAGGGGACTGAAGCTTTCTTT	CSVEGTEAFF
TRBJ1-2	NA	TRBV7-9	once	TGTGCCAGCAGCCCCCAGGGGCTGGGGGGCTACACCTTC	CASSPQGLGGYTF
TRBJ2-6	NA	TRBV4-1	NA	TGCGCCAGCAGCCAAGAGCCCGGGTGGGGCTCTGGGGCCAACGTCCTGACTTTC	CASSQEPGWGSGANVLTF
TRBJ2-1	TRBD2	TRBV6-1	NA	TGTGCCAGCAGTGCTAGCGGGAGGGCCGGGAATGAGCAGTTCTTC	CASSASGRAGNEQFF
TRBJ2-7	NA	TRBV6-1	many	TGTGCCAGCAGTGACTACGAGCAGTACTTC	CASSDYEQYF
TRBJ2-1	NA	TRBV27	once	TGTGCCAGCACTTTAGGAACTGAGCAGTTCTTC	CASTLGTEQFF
TRBJ2-1	NA	TRBV9	NA	TGTGCCAGCAGCGACAACTACAATGAGCAGTTCTTC	CASSDNYNEQFF
TRBJ2-1	TRBD1	TRBV5-8	once	TGTGCCAGCAGCTTGTCGGGACAGGGGAATGAGCAGTTCTTC	CASSLSGQGNEQFF
TRBJ2-1	TRBD2	TRBV7-9	NA	TGTGCCAGCAGCGAAGTAGGACTAGCGGCCTACAATGAGCAGTTCTTC	CASSEVGLAAYNEQFF
TRBJ2-4	NA	TRBV15	NA	TGTGCCACCAGCACAGAGAGAGTAGCGGAAATAGCCAAAAACATTCAGTACTTC	CATSTERVAEIAKNIQYF
TRBJ2-7	NA	TRBV28	once	TGTGCCAGCAGCCAGACGGGGGCTTTATACGAGCAGTACTTC	CASSQTGALYEQYF
TRBJ2-2	NA	TRBV6-5	NA	TGTGCCAGCAGTCCAGGCGGGGAGCTGTTTTTT	CASSPGGELFF
TRBJ2-7	NA	TRBV7-8	NA	TGTGCCAGCAGCTTCCTGGACGGGTACGAGCAGTACTTC	CASSFLDGYEQYF
TRBJ2-1	NA	TRBV12-5	NA	TGTGCTAGTGGGACAGGGAGGAACAATGAGCAGTTCTTC	CASGTGRNNEQFF
TRBJ2-5	NA	TRBV29-1	NA	TGCAGCGTTGAAGACAGGGAAAGGTCGGGAGAGACCCAGTACTTC	CSVEDRERSGETQYF
TRBJ2-6	NA	TRBV5-4	NA	TGTGCCAGCAGCTTGGGCGGGGATGGGGCCAACGTCCTGACTTTC	CASSLGGDGANVLTF
TRBJ2-2	TRBD2	TRBV11-2	NA	TGTGCCAGCAGCTCCCCGACTAGCGGGAGACCCGGGGAGCTGTTTTTT	CASSSPTSGRPGELFF
TRBJ2-7	NA	TRBV6-1	NA	TGTGCCAGCAGTGAACCGGGGGCGCTCTACGAGCAGTACTTC	CASSEPGALYEQYF
TRBJ2-1	NA	TRBV2	NA	TGTGCCAGCAGAAACCCGCTGGGGTACAATGAGCAGTTCTTC	CASRNPLGYNEQFF
TRBJ2-7	TRBD2	TRBV4-1	NA	TGCGCCAGCAGCCCCGGACTAGCGGGGGCTTACGAGCAGTACTTC	CASSPGLAGAYEQYF
TRBJ2-3	TRBD1	TRBV5-6	NA	TGTGCCAGCAGCTTTTGGGACAGGGGGCCGACAGATACGCAGTATTTT	CASSFWDRGPTDTQYF
TRBJ2-3	TRBD2	TRBV5-1	NA	TGCGCCAGCAGAAGGGAGCGGGAGGGCCCCACAGATACGCAGTATTTT	CASRREREGPTDTQYF
TRBJ1-2	NA	TRBV6-1	NA	TGTGCCAGCAGTGAAGCACTCTTCCCCGTCGGAGGGATGGATGGCTACACCTTC	CASSEALFPVGGMDGYTF
TRBJ2-2	NA	TRBV5-4	NA	TGTGCCAGCAGCTTTGGGGGCGGGGAGCTGTTTTTT	CASSFGGGELFF
TRBJ1-1	NA	TRBV7-9	NA	TGTGCCAGCAGCTTAGGGACAGTCAAGAACACTGAAGCTTTCTTT	CASSLGTVKNTEAFF
TRBJ1-4	TRBD1	TRBV6-6	once	TGTGCCAGCAGTGACAGGGATGAAAAACTGTTTTTT	CASSDRDEKLFF
TRBJ1-1	NA	TRBV7-3	NA	TGTGCCAGCAGCTTAGGCGGGGGCCCACCCCAGGGCACTGAAGCTTTCTTT	CASSLGGGPPQGTEAFF
TRBJ2-5	TRBD2	TRBV25-1	NA	TGTGCCAGCAGTGCAAGCGGACTAGCGGGGAGGGAGACCCAGTACTTC	CASSASGLAGRETQYF
TRBJ2-2	NA	TRBV29-1	NA	TGCAGCGTTGAATTGGCGGACAGTAACACCGGGGAGCTGTTTTTT	CSVELADSNTGELFF
TRBJ1-1	NA	TRBV19	NA	TGTGCCAGTGGGTGGGGGGCCAGCACTGAAGCTTTCTTT	CASGWGASTEAFF
TRBJ2-7	NA	TRBV11-2	NA	TGTGCCAGCAGCTTAGGGGTCCACGAGCAGTACTTC	CASSLGVHEQYF
TRBJ2-3	TRBD2	TRBV4-1	NA	TGCGCCAGCAGCCTCCTAGCGGGGGGGCCTAATACGCAGTATTTT	CASSLLAGGPNTQYF
TRBJ2-2	NA	TRBV15	few	TGTGCCACCAGCAGAGTTGACACCGGGGAGCTGTTTTTT	CATSRVDTGELFF
TRBJ1-5	NA	TRBV30	NA	TGTGCCTGGAGTGATGGGACACATAGCAATCAGCCCCAGCATTTT	CAWSDGTHSNQPQHF
TRBJ1-3	NA	TRBV2	few	TGTGCCAGCAGTGAAGATTGGGGAAACACCATATATTTT	CASSEDWGNTIYF
TRBJ1-6	TRBD1	TRBV2	NA	TGTGCCAGCAGGACAGGGATCAATTCACCCCTCCACTTT	CASRTGINSPLHF
TRBJ2-3	TRBD2	TRBV30	once	TGTGCCTGGGGGGCTATACTCGAGCGGGAGGTCTCAGATACGCAGTATTTT	CAWGAILEREVSDTQYF
TRBJ2-7	NA	TRBV19	NA	TGTGCCAGTAGTATCGGCACAGCAGGCTACGAGCAGTACTTC	CASSIGTAGYEQYF
TRBJ2-3	NA	TRBV7-6	NA	TGTGCCAGCAGCTTAGCGCTCGGGGGCGATACGCAGTATTTT	CASSLALGGDTQYF
TRBJ2-7	TRBD1	TRBV4-3	NA	TGCGCCAGCAGCCAAGACGGGACAGGGGCCTACGAGCAGTACTTC	CASSQDGTGAYEQYF
TRBJ2-7	NA	TRBV5-5	NA	TGTGCCAGCGCCCCTAGGGGGATCTACGAGCAGTACTTC	CASAPRGIYEQYF
TRBJ1-5	TRBD1	TRBV7-6	NA	TGTGCCAGCAGCTTAGCACCCTGGACAGGGGGTCAGCCCCAGCATTTT	CASSLAPWTGGQPQHF
TRBJ1-2	TRBD1	TRBV5-6	once	TGTGCCAGCAGCTTGTTTCCAGGACAGGGCAACTATGGCTACACCTTC	CASSLFPGQGNYGYTF
TRBJ2-7	NA	TRBV28	NA	TGTGCCAGCAGTTTATCTTCTCACGAGCAGTACTTC	CASSLSSHEQYF
TRBJ2-1	TRBD2	TRBV29-1	NA	TGCAGCGTTGTTGGGGCTAGCGGGAGTTACCACAATGAGCAGTTCTTC	CSVVGASGSYHNEQFF